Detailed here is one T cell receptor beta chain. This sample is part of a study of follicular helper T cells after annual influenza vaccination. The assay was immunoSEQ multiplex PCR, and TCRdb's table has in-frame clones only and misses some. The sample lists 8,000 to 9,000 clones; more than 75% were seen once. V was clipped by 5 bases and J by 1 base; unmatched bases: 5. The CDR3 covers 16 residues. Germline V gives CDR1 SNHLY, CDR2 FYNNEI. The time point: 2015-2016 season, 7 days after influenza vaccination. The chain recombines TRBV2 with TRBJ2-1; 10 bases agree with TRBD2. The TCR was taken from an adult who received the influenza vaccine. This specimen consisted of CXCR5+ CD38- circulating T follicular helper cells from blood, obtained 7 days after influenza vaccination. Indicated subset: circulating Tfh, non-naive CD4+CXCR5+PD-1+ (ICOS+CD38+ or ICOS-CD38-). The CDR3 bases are TGTGCCAGCAGTCCCATAGCGGGGGGTTCCTACAATGAGCAGTTCTTC. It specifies CASSPIAGGSYNEQFF.